This TCR beta chain was identified in a study of response to subunit inactivated influenza vaccine (dated by TCRdb to the late 2010s). Study-level background: To follow how T cells responded to a trivalent subunit inactivated influenza vaccine, the researchers relied on deep quantitative profiling of the T cell receptor repertoire. Study-wide findings and limitations: The authors suggested that each seasonal influenza vaccination may recruit only a limited number of new T cells.

Concerning this clonotype: What this receptor recognizes is not known. No base-level quality is on record; no much larger clone is a single base apart.

Based on the germline V gene, the CDR1 and CDR2 sequences are MNHNS and SASEGT. From its cysteine to its phenylalanine, the CDR3 spans 15 amino acids. The only DNA kept is the CDR3, 45 bases in frame from the first base. Relative to germline, V is 4 bases shorter and J is 5 bases shorter, with 17 bases between their ends. The sample's time point, from its label and the paper: approximately 47 days after influenza vaccine administration. The protocol used for the library was RT-PCR. The sample was run on an Illumina HiSeq 2500. Through fastp at Q25 and MiXCR, TCRdb rebuilt clones from the public reads, retaining in-frame beta chains. Each CDR3 protein appears once, grouped with its most common genes and DNA. In this sample the table shows roughly 570,000 distinct CDR3 sequences, around 13% of which occur a single time. The ten largest clones add up to roughly 13% of the sample.

Material: PBMCs from blood, obtained roughly 6 weeks after vaccination. The receptor was isolated from a man in his forties or fifties who received an inactivated influenza vaccine. Donor details come from another sample of the same person, matched by shared clones. The sequence joins TRBV6-1 to TRBJ2-5, and perhaps TRBD1 as D gene, on 5 matching bases. The nucleotides read TGTGCCAGCAGTGGCGAGTGGACCCCAGGGGAGACCCAGTACTTC. Its protein reads: CASSGEWTPGETQYF.